This T cell receptor beta chain was sequenced in a study of T cell responses to AZD1222 COVID-19 vaccine. Regarding this clone: The target antigen is unknown.

Whole-study results and caveats: Spike-wide vaccine-associated CD4 TCRs dominated at 160-218 and 743-854.

There are 17 residues in the CDR3. J gave up 3 bases and V 6 bases, and 11 bases lay outside the gene matches. Germline assignment: CDR1 ENHRY and CDR2 SYGVKD. Clones were sequenced by immunoSEQ multiplex PCR, and TCRdb holds only the in-frame ones, with some missing. The table records roughly 180,000 clones, roughly 91% of them present only once. This sample comprised peripheral blood, obtained 28 days after the second AZD1222 dose. The TCR comes from an adult who received the AZD1222 COVID-19 vaccine. V gene TRBV10-3 combines with J gene TRBJ2-2; the match to TRBD1 covers 9 bases. The CDR3 nucleotides are TGTGCCATCAGCCCCGGGCCCGACAGGGGGTACACCGGGGAGCTGTTTTTT. It codes for CAISPGPDRGYTGELFF.